The 5 T cell receptor beta chains reported below all come from one sample, sequenced in a study of human T cells and chemical hapten exposure (dated by TCRdb to 2020 to 2023). According to the study, the label for this sample's time point signals: pre-sensitization, week 0. What the treatment or condition label conveys for this sample: therapeutic diphenylcyclopropenone sensitization with weekly scalp DPC. The library came from RACE. Sequencing was carried out with a NextSeq 500. TCRdb reran the public reads through fastp at Q25 and MiXCR, keeping productive beta chains. Records with the same CDR3 protein are collapsed into one entry carrying the most frequent genes and DNA. The sample table records under 300,000 distinct CDR3 sequences; about 8.6% of these occur just once. The ten largest clones represent 2.3% of the sample. This specimen consisted of whole blood, obtained in connection with sensitization to the hapten diphenylcyclopropenone (DPC). All receptors come from a woman aged 35 to 49 with alopecia areata. Some clones in this sample may be carry-over from other donors' samples.

V gene TRBV28 combines with J gene TRBJ1-1; D is possibly TRBD1 (6 bases). V was pared by 9 bases and J by 0 bases, with 14 bases between. The CDR3 covers 14 residues. CDR1 and CDR2 (germline): MDHEN, SYDVKM. The CDR3 DNA sequence: TGTGCCAGTGAGGACAGTAGCATGAACACTGAAGCTTTCTTT. This sequence encodes CASEDSSMNTEAFF.

The chain links TRBV28 to TRBJ2-7, with D perhaps assigned TRBD1 or TRBD2 (5 bases each). CDR1 and CDR2 from the germline V gene are MDHEN and SYDVKM. The CDR3 runs 14 residues. V shed 6 bases and J shed 3 bases, with 15 bases lying between them. The CDR3 loop is CASRSGTIYYEQYF. The CDR3 nucleotides are TGTGCCAGCAGATCCGGGACCATTTACTACGAGCAGTACTTC.

This clonotype was picked up many times. The CDR3 loop is CASSSRTSGESTDTQYF. In DNA form, the CDR3 reads TGTGCCAGCAGCTCACGGACTAGCGGGGAGAGCACAGATACGCAGTATTTT. This sequence joins TRBV9 and TRBJ2-3; 12 bases fit TRBD2. Per the germline V gene, CDR1 is SGDLS and CDR2 is YYNGEE. With V trimmed by 4 bases and J by 0 bases, 6 bases remained unmatched. The CDR3 extends over 17 amino acids.

This clonotype was counted between two and nine times. The V call is TRBV5-1, the J call TRBJ2-3; 7 bases are a match to TRBD2. Trimming removed 6 bases from V and 0 bases from J; junction bases left unmatched: 4. This CDR3 has 14 residues. Germline V gene lookup returns CDR1 SGHRS and CDR2 YFSETQ. Here the CDR3 DNA reads TGCGCCAGCACTAGCGGAACTAGCACAGATACGCAGTATTTT. Protein sequence: CASTSGTSTDTQYF.

This clonotype has more than one count but fewer than ten. The chain links TRBV6-5 to TRBJ2-5, with D perhaps TRBD1 (7 bases). The length of the CDR3 is 14 residues. Germline V lookup: CDR1 MNHEY, CDR2 SVGAGI. The V gene lost 0 bases and the J gene lost 5 bases, with 10 bases spanning the gap. In DNA, the CDR3 is TGTGCCAGCAGTTACTCATCAGGGGGGGAGACCCAGTACTTC. It specifies CASSYSSGGETQYF.